This T cell receptor (beta chain) was captured by sequencing in a study of control samples from healthy donors and cancer patients. Sequenced by immunoSEQ multiplex PCR; TCRdb stores in-frame clones only, minus some. The table lists 82,000 or so clones, about 93% of them singletons. CDR1 is SNHLY and CDR2 is FYNNEI in the germline V gene. With 7 bases clipped from V and 1 base from J, the junction kept 5 bases outside the gene matches. This CDR3 is 14 amino acids long. The sequenced material came from blood. J is TRBJ1-1 and V is TRBV2; 8 bases are a match to TRBD1. The origin of this receptor is a woman younger than 30 in good health. The CDR3 DNA follows: TGTGCCAGCACCAGGACAGGGTCGAACACTGAAGCTTTCTTT. As protein: CASTRTGSNTEAFF.